The clone carrying this T cell receptor beta chain was found many times. Its antigen is not identified. The sample originates from a study of metastatic and nonmetastatic thyroid tumors. About the research overall: The study looked at repertoires side by side in blood and in tumor or nodule tissue from malignant and benign thyroid patients.

Until they underwent thyroid surgery, no patient had received any treatment. General observations from the study: It was reportedly found that TCR beta diversity was significantly higher in malignant thyroid tumors than in benign nodules, a difference seen in both blood and tumor samples.

Germline trimming cut 4 bases from V and 4 bases from J; bases unmatched to any gene: 5. The CDR3 is 14 residues long. Germline CDR1 SGHRS, CDR2 YFSETQ. In the original workflow: What underpinned the distant-metastasis classifier for papillary thyroid cancer was the set of CDR3 differences across clinicopathological groups. TCRdb reassembled clones from the PCR reads with MiXCR. The V and J calls shown here were made by TCRdb, not taken from the authors' results. The repertoire holds approximately 15,000 clones, with 9.5% to 15% as singletons. Sequencing used tumor tissue. The TCR comes from a female donor with papillary thyroid cancer or a benign thyroid nodule (not recorded which). Some clones in this sample may be carry-over from other donors' samples. V usage is TRBV5-1 and J usage is TRBJ2-3, with 8 bases lining up with TRBD1. This chain's CDR3 is CASSPGTGADTQYF. The CDR3 bases are TGCGCCAGCAGCCCAGGGACAGGAGCAGATACGCAGTATTTT. The full variable domain, rest sourced from reference TRBV5-1 and TRBJ2-3, is KAGVTQTPRYLIKTRGQQVTLSCSPISGHRSVSWYQQTPGQGLQFLFEYFSETQRNKGNFPGRFSGRQFSNSRSEMNVSTLELGDSALYLCASSPGTGADTQYFGPGTRLTVL.